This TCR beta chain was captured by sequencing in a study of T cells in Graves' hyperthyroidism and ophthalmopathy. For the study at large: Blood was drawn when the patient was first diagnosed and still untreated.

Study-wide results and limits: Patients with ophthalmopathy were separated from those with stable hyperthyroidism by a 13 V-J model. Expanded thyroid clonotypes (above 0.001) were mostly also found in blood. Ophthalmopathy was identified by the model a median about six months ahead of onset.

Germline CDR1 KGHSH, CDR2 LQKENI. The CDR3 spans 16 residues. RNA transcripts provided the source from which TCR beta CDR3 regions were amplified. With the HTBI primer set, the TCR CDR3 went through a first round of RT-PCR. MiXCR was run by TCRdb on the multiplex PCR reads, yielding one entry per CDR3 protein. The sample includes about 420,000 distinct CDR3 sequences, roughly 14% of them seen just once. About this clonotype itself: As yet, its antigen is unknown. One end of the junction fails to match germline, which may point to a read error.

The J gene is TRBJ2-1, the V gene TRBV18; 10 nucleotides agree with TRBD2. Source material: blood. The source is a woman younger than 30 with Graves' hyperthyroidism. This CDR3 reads CTSSTRSGGAYNEQFF. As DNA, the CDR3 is TGTACCAGCTCAACCAGGAGCGGGGGGGCCTACAATGAGCAGTTCTTC.